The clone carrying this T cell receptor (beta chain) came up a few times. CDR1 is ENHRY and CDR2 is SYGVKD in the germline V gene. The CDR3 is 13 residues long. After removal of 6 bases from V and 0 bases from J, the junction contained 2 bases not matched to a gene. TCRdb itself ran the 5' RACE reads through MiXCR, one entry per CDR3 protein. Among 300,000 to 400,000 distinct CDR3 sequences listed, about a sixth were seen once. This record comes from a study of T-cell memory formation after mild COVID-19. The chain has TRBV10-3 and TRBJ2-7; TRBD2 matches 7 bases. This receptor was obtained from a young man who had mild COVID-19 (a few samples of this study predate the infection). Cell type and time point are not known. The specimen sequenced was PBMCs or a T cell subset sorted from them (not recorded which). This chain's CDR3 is CAIRTGGSYEQYF. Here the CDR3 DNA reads TGTGCCATCAGGACGGGGGGCTCCTACGAGCAGTACTTC.